The 21 T cell receptor beta chains reported below all come from one sample, sequenced in a study of cytotoxic CD8 clonotypes in ibrutinib-treated CLL. Method: immunoSEQ multiplex PCR; TCRdb's copy keeps in-frame clones and lacks some. The repertoire has about 140,000 clones, about 72% of them found once; the top ten carry approximately 27%. The source was PBMCs, collected after 12 months of ibrutinib treatment. These TCRs come from a human donor with chronic lymphocytic leukemia.

The rearrangement links TRBV18 to TRBJ1-2, with D perhaps TRBD1 (5 bases). The CDR3 contains 12 residues. Germline assignment: CDR1 KGHSH and CDR2 LQKENI. The ends were cut back, 2 bases at V and 8 bases at J, with 9 bases in the middle. The CDR3 coding sequence is TGTGCCAGCTCACCAAGGCAGGGAGGCTACACCTTC. Protein sequence: CASSPRQGGYTF.

The rearrangement uses TRBV7-9 and TRBJ1-4; D not certain. Germline CDR1 reads SEHNR; CDR2 reads FQNEAQ (reference sequence). The CDR3 contains 16 residues. V was shortened by 1 base and J by 3 bases, with 12 bases between the two germline ends. CDR3 loop: CASSLGRSTANEKLFF. As DNA, the CDR3 is TGTGCCAGCAGCTTAGGCAGGTCTACAGCTAATGAAAAACTGTTTTTT.

The chain employs TRBV10-2 and TRBJ1-1; tentative D call: TRBD1 (5 bases). V was cut by 6 bases and J by 7 bases, with 15 bases left in between. The CDR3 spans 13 residues. CDR1 and CDR2 (germline): WSHSY, SAAADI. CDR3 in DNA: TGCGCCAGCAGCCACGGGGACGGATTTGAAGCTTTCTTT. Translated: CASSHGDGFEAFF.

V gene TRBV19 combines with J gene TRBJ2-7; D is ambiguous. The germline CDR1 and CDR2 sequences are LNHDA and SQIVND (reference sequence). This CDR3 is 11 amino acids long. V lost 7 bases, J lost 5 bases, and 9 bases lay in between. CDR3 in amino acids: CASMRTHEQYF. The CDR3 DNA sequence: TGTGCCAGTATGCGGACCCACGAGCAGTACTTC. Drawing the rest from reference TRBV19 and TRBJ2-7, the complete variable domain is DGGITQSPKYLFRKEGQNVTLSCEQNLNHDAMYWYRQDPGQGLRLIYYSQIVNDFQKGDIAEGYSVSREKKESFPLTVTSAQKNPTAFYLCASMRTHEQYFGPGTRLTVT.

The chain is built from TRBV5-1 and TRBJ2-3; 13 positions agree with TRBD2. This CDR3 comprises 20 residues. Germline lookup yields CDR1 SGHRS and CDR2 YFSETQ. V shed 7 bases and J 0 bases; nucleotides not matched to a gene: 17. Here the CDR3 reads CASSRHRSTSGGSSTDTQYF. CDR3 coding DNA: TGCGCCAGCTCCCGCCACAGGTCGACTAGCGGGGGGTCTAGCACAGATACGCAGTATTTT.

The gene calls are TRBV5-1 and TRBJ2-3; D unresolved. The ends were cut back, 4 bases at V and 12 bases at J, with 21 bases in the middle. CDR3 length: 14 amino acids. Per the germline V gene, CDR1 is SGHRS and CDR2 is YFSETQ. Here the CDR3 DNA reads TGCGCCAGCAGCGCGGACCATGGCGTTCCCAGACAGTATTTT. Its translation: CASSADHGVPRQYF.

The CDR3 nucleotides are TGTGCCAGCAAACCGGGACACGCGAACACCGGGGAGCTGTTTTTT. This gives the protein CASKPGHANTGELFF. The chain joins TRBV6-1 to TRBJ2-2; D may be TRBD1 (6 bases). CDR1 and CDR2 from the germline V gene are MNHNS and SASEGT. V gave up 7 bases and J gave up 0 bases, with 12 bases separating them. This CDR3 region has 15 residues.

The rearrangement links TRBV30 to TRBJ1-5; no firm D call. Trimming took 0 bases from V and 8 from J, leaving 14 bases between them. Per the germline V gene, CDR1 is GTSNPN and CDR2 is SVGIG (reference sequence). The CDR3 is made up of 14 amino acids. CDR3 DNA sequence: TGTGCCTGGAGTGTAGGGCGGGCTCAGAAGCCCCAGCATTTT. Its translation is CAWSVGRAQKPQHF.

V usage is TRBV18 and J usage is TRBJ2-5; 9 bases agree with TRBD1. V lost 7 bases to trimming and J lost 4 bases; unmatched junction nucleotides: 7. CDR1 KGHSH and CDR2 LQKENI come from the germline V gene. The CDR3 is 14 residues long. CDR3 loop: CASYTGTGPETQYF. The DNA for the CDR3 is TGTGCCAGCTACACCGGGACAGGGCCAGAGACCCAGTACTTC.

This sequence joins TRBV5-5 and TRBJ2-7; TRBD2 is a possible D gene (6 bases). V lost 4 bases to trimming and J lost 4 bases, with 21 bases between them. There are 16 residues in the CDR3. Germline CDR1 reads SGHKS; CDR2 reads YYEKEE (reference sequence). The CDR3, as DNA: TGTGCCAGCAGCCGGAGTATAGCGGCCTCTTATTACGAGCAGTACTTC. It is translated as CASSRSIAASYYEQYF.

This chain joins TRBV18 and TRBJ2-1; D is perhaps TRBD1 or TRBD2 (5 bases each). Germline CDR1 reads KGHSH; CDR2 reads LQKENI. The CDR3 is made up of 10 amino acids. CDR3 sequence reads: CATRGGEQFF. DNA of the CDR3: TGTGCTACTCGGGGCGGCGAGCAGTTCTTC.

This clone was recorded only once. The V call is TRBV28, the J call TRBJ2-5; 12 bases are a match to TRBD2. The ends lost 2 bases at V and 2 bases at J; junction bases unmatched: 6. Germline V CDR1 and CDR2: MDHEN, SYDVKM. The CDR3 covers 17 residues. The CDR3 coding sequence is TGTGCCAGCAGTTTAGCCGCGCTAGCGGGAGGGCAAGAGACCCAGTACTTC. Translated, it gives CASSLAALAGGQETQYF.

The gene calls are TRBV27 and TRBJ2-3; D gene ambiguous. V lost 0 bases, J lost 7 bases, and 14 bases lay in between. The CDR3 is made up of 15 amino acids. CDR1 is MNHEY, CDR2 SMNVEV, per germline (reference sequence). DNA for the CDR3: TGTGCCAGCAGTTTATCCGTCGGCCGCATGCATACGCAGTATTTT. It is translated as CASSLSVGRMHTQYF.

The V and J genes are TRBV6-1 and TRBJ2-3; D unclear. This CDR3 is 14 amino acids long. The germline V gene encodes CDR1 MNHNS and CDR2 SASEGT. Between the trimmed V and J ends, which lost 8 bases and 0 bases, there was a span of 12 bases. The CDR3 loop reads CASRPAPSTDTQYF. For the CDR3, the DNA is TGTGCCAGCCGGCCGGCGCCTAGCACAGATACGCAGTATTTT.

V and J are TRBV4-2 and TRBJ1-2; 10 bases map to TRBD1. CDR3 length: 18 residues. Germline CDR1 reads LGHNA; CDR2 reads YNFKEQ. V shed 9 bases and J 8 bases; nucleotides not matched to a gene: 24. Written as DNA, the CDR3 is TGTGCCAGTTCTCGGGATCCTGACAGGGGGCAAGGTGCGTGGGGCTACACCTTC. Its protein product is CASSRDPDRGQGAWGYTF.

This chain links TRBV30 with TRBJ1-5; D remains unclear. Germline lookup yields CDR1 GTSNPN and CDR2 SVGIG (reference sequence). The V and J ends lost 2 bases and 6 bases respectively, with 11 bases between them. The CDR3 extends over 13 amino acids. As DNA, the CDR3 is TGTGCCTGGAGTAATGGGGTCGGTCAGCCCCAGCATTTT. Amino acid sequence: CAWSNGVGQPQHF.

The chain recombines TRBV30 with TRBJ1-2, with unresolved D. V lost 2 bases and J 3 bases, leaving 10 bases between the germline ends. In germline, CDR1 is GTSNPN, CDR2 SVGIG (reference sequence). The CDR3 covers 13 residues. CDR3 residues: CAWSNLADYGYTF. The CDR3 coding sequence is TGTGCCTGGAGTAATTTGGCTGACTATGGCTACACCTTC.

The chain joins TRBV28 to TRBJ2-1; 7 nucleotides align to TRBD1. The V gene's germline CDR1 is MDHEN and CDR2 SYDVKM. Trimming at V came to 6 bases and at J to 2 bases, leaving 7 bases not matched to a gene. The CDR3 length is 15 residues. The CDR3: CASSNPGQPYNEQFF. DNA for the CDR3: TGTGCCAGCAGCAATCCGGGACAGCCCTACAATGAGCAGTTCTTC.

The V call is TRBV28, the J call TRBJ2-5; D is undetermined. The CDR3 runs 16 residues. The V and J ends lost 4 bases and 7 bases respectively, with 22 bases between them. Germline CDR1 is MDHEN and CDR2 is SYDVKM. The CDR3 loop reads CASSSTLKADVGTQYF. For the CDR3, the DNA is TGTGCCAGCAGTTCCACTTTGAAGGCGGACGTGGGGACCCAGTACTTC.

The chain uses TRBV4-2 and TRBJ2-7; 11 bases fit TRBD1. Germline assignment: CDR1 LGHNA and CDR2 YNFKEQ. The CDR3 length is 14 residues. J lost 3 bases, V lost 5 bases, and 3 bases had no gene match. The DNA of the CDR3 is TGTGCCAGCAGCTACGGGACAGGGGGCTACGAGCAGTACTTC. Its protein product is CASSYGTGGYEQYF.

The rearrangement uses TRBV9 and TRBJ2-3; D gene uncertain. Germline V gene data show CDR1 as SGDLS and CDR2 as YYNGEE. The length of the CDR3 is 14 residues. The V end lost 0 bases, the J end lost 3 bases, and 8 bases lay between the germline ends. The CDR3 protein is CASSVGQPTDTQYF. The CDR3 region has the DNA TGTGCCAGCAGCGTAGGGCAGCCGACAGATACGCAGTATTTT.